Given below is one T cell receptor (beta chain) in context. The germline V and J ends were trimmed by 1 base and 12 bases, with 13 bases remaining between them. CDR1 is SGHVS and CDR2 is FQNEAQ in the germline V gene. The CDR3 is 13 amino acids. Data came from immunoSEQ multiplex PCR; TCRdb stores just in-frame clones and leaves some out. Of more than 25,000 clones in the sample, 70% to 80% are singletons; the top ten hold around 3.3%. This sample is part of a study of neoadjuvant anti-PD-1 for oral cavity cancer. Time point given: after neoadjuvant nivolumab, at surgical resection. Patients had HPV-negative, locally advanced oral cavity squamous cell carcinoma.

The chain combines TRBV7-8 with TRBJ2-1, with D possibly being TRBD1 or TRBD2 (5 bases each). Sequencing used PBMCs, obtained after nivolumab (anti-PD-1) treatment. The receptor was derived from a person aged 35-79 years with oral cavity squamous cell carcinoma. CDR3: CASSLGEGQGQFF. The DNA for the CDR3 is TGTGCCAGCAGCTTAGGTGAGGGCCAGGGGCAGTTCTTC.